The 19 T cell receptor beta chains presented below share a single source sample, sequenced in a study of shared clonotypes between healthy human individuals. Produced via immunoSEQ multiplex PCR; TCRdb's table is partial and in-frame only. Of around 1.5 million clones in the sample, 95% to 99% were seen once. Material for sequencing was naive CD4+ T cells sorted from blood. Subset defined: CD45RA+ positively selected. All receptors come from a man younger than 45 in good health.

The chain combines TRBV6-1 with TRBJ1-5; D remains unclear. The CDR3 contains 11 residues. V was cut by 4 bases and J by 6 bases, with 4 bases left in between. Germline CDR1 MNHNS, CDR2 SASEGT. CDR3: CASSGGQPQHF. The CDR3 DNA reads TGTGCCAGCAGTGGAGGTCAGCCCCAGCATTTT.

The chain employs TRBV5-1 and TRBJ2-3; 16 bases fit TRBD2. V was pared by 4 bases and J by 6 bases, with 5 bases of the junction left unmatched. Germline V CDR1 and CDR2: SGHRS, YFSETQ. There are 16 residues in the CDR3. CDR3 region: CASSAGLAGGKDTQYF. For the CDR3, the DNA is TGCGCCAGCAGCGCGGGACTAGCGGGAGGGAAGGATACGCAGTATTTT. Together with reference TRBV5-1 and TRBJ2-3, the CDR3 gives the full variable domain: KAGVTQTPRYLIKTRGQQVTLSCSPISGHRSVSWYQQTPGQGLQFLFEYFSETQRNKGNFPGRFSGRQFSNSRSEMNVSTLELGDSALYLCASSAGLAGGKDTQYFGPGTRLTVL.

This sequence joins TRBV10-3 and TRBJ1-1; the match to TRBD1 covers 7 bases. The CDR3 runs to 15 residues. Unmatched junction bases numbered 6, after V lost 4 bases and J lost 1 base. Looked up from germline, CDR1 is ENHRY and CDR2 is SYGVKD. This CDR3 is CAISVMDRKNTEAFF. The CDR3 bases are TGTGCCATCAGTGTAATGGACAGGAAGAACACTGAAGCTTTCTTT.

As to this clone: This sample also contains other DNA sequences that code for the same CDR3. CDR3 nucleotides: TGTGCCAGCAGCGGGGGACTAGCGGGCTCCTACGAGCAGTACTTC. This encodes CASSGGLAGSYEQYF. The V call is TRBV5-4, the J call TRBJ2-7; 12 bases are shared with TRBD2. The CDR3 covers 15 residues. Germline trimming cut 4 bases from V and 0 bases from J; bases unmatched to any gene: 2. Germline V gene lookup returns CDR1 SGHNT and CDR2 YYREEE (reference sequence).

The chain employs TRBV5-5 and TRBJ2-3; 7 positions agree with TRBD1. The V and J ends lost 2 bases and 5 bases, in that order; junction bases with no gene match: 8. The V gene's germline CDR1 is SGHKS and CDR2 YYEKEE (reference sequence). The CDR3 is 15 residues long. Written as DNA, the CDR3 is TGTGCCAGCAGCTTCACAGGGGTAGAGCAAGATACGCAGTATTTT. Its protein product is CASSFTGVEQDTQYF.

This chain uses TRBV6-5 with TRBJ2-2; TRBD1 agrees at 8 bases. CDR3 length: 16 residues. Trimming took 0 bases from V and 3 from J; bases not matched to a gene: 3. The V gene's germline CDR1 is MNHEY and CDR2 SVGAGI. In DNA, the CDR3 is TGTGCCAGCAGTTACTCGGGACAGGCCCACACCGGGGAGCTGTTTTTT. Translated: CASSYSGQAHTGELFF.

This clone appeared a single time. This chain joins TRBV6-5 and TRBJ1-1, with D uncertain. There are 15 residues in the CDR3. The germline V gene has CDR1 MNHEY and CDR2 SVGAGI. The ends were cut back, 2 bases at V and 5 bases at J, with 15 bases in the middle. CDR3 loop: CASSYTTPVFTEAFF. The CDR3 nucleotides read TGTGCCAGCAGTTACACTACCCCCGTGTTTACTGAAGCTTTCTTT.

A single count supports this clone. V gene TRBV28 combines with J gene TRBJ1-2; D uncertain. Germline CDR1 is MDHEN and CDR2 is SYDVKM. The CDR3 loop spans 16 amino acids. Trimming left V 5 bases short and J 5 bases short, with 21 bases between. In DNA form, the CDR3 reads TGTGCCAGCAGTCCCAATCAGGCCGAACCTTGGTATGGCTACACCTTC. This translates into CASSPNQAEPWYGYTF.

J is TRBJ1-2 and V is TRBV2; no reliable D call. Trimming left V 4 bases short and J 8 bases short, with 11 bases between. Germline-derived CDR1 and CDR2 are SNHLY and FYNNEI. This CDR3 contains 12 residues. The CDR3 coding sequence is TGTGCCAGCAGTGTTGGGAGTTCCGGCTACACCTTC. This codes for CASSVGSSGYTF. The whole variable domain, remainder taken from reference TRBV2 and TRBJ1-2, is EPEVTQTPSHQVTQMGQEVILRCVPISNHLYFYWYRQILGQKVEFLVSFYNNEISEKSEIFDDQFSVERPDGSNFTLKIRSTKLEDSAMYFCASSVGSSGYTFGSGTRLTVV.

The chain employs TRBV7-6 and TRBJ2-1; D uncertain. V lost 2 bases and J 5 bases, leaving 16 bases between the germline ends. The CDR3 consists of 16 residues. Germline V gives CDR1 SGHVS, CDR2 FNYEAQ. Written as DNA, the CDR3 is TGTGCCAGCAGCTTACGCCAGCCCGGCAACGACAATGAGCAGTTCTTC. Its protein is CASSLRQPGNDNEQFF. The full variable domain, rest sourced from reference TRBV7-6 and TRBJ2-1, is GAGVSQSPRYKVTKRGQDVALRCDPISGHVSLYWYRQALGQGPEFLTYFNYEAQQDKSGLPNDRFSAERPEGSISTLTIQRTEQRDSAMYRCASSLRQPGNDNEQFFGPGTRLTVL.

The chain has TRBV6-5 and TRBJ1-4; the D is unclear. The V end lost 10 bases, the J end lost 3 bases, and 9 bases lay between the germline ends. The V gene's germline CDR1 is MNHEY and CDR2 SVGAGI. This CDR3 spans 12 amino acids. The CDR3 bases are TGTGCCACCGGACGGGCTAATGAAAAACTGTTTTTT. This codes for CATGRANEKLFF.

CDR3 protein: CASSILMNTEAFF. The CDR3 bases are TGTGCCAGCAGCATCCTTATGAACACTGAAGCTTTCTTT. This chain uses TRBV7-3 with TRBJ1-1; D remains ambiguous. Trimming shortened V by 5 bases and J by 0 bases, and 7 bases separated the two germline ends. The CDR3 has 13 residues. Germline V CDR1 and CDR2: SGHTA, FQGTGA.

The rearrangement joins TRBV15 to TRBJ1-4; D perhaps matches TRBD1 (5 bases). Germline CDR1 reads LNHNV; CDR2 reads YYDKDF (reference sequence). Trimming stripped 0 bases from V and 8 bases from J, with 16 bases between. The CDR3 spans 16 residues. The CDR3 sequence is CATSRDTDTPREKLFF. The CDR3 bases are TGTGCCACCAGCAGAGACACGGACACACCCCGGGAAAAACTGTTTTTT.

This clone came up once. The genes are TRBV5-1 and TRBJ2-7, with 14 bases aligning to TRBD2. The CDR3 runs to 16 residues. CDR1 and CDR2 from the germline V gene are SGHRS and YFSETQ. V shed 4 bases, J shed 2 bases, and the junction held 5 bases outside the gene matches. In DNA form, the CDR3 reads TGCGCCAGCAGCCAGGGACTAGCGGGAGTCACCTACGAGCAGTACTTC. Its protein product is CASSQGLAGVTYEQYF. Looking up the rest from reference TRBV5-1 and TRBJ2-7 gives the full variable domain: KAGVTQTPRYLIKTRGQQVTLSCSPISGHRSVSWYQQTPGQGLQFLFEYFSETQRNKGNFPGRFSGRQFSNSRSEMNVSTLELGDSALYLCASSQGLAGVTYEQYFGPGTRLTVT.

The genes are TRBV28 and TRBJ2-7; the D gene is possibly TRBD2 (5 bases). CDR3 length: 13 residues. Germline V gives CDR1 MDHEN, CDR2 SYDVKM. Trimming cost V 7 bases and J 3 bases, with 13 bases left between them. CDR3 DNA sequence: TGTGCCAGCACCTTAACCGGGGACTACGAGCAGTACTTC. The encoded protein is CASTLTGDYEQYF.

The V call is TRBV7-2, the J call TRBJ2-7; 10 bases match TRBD2. V trimming: 5 bases; J trimming: 2 bases; junction bases outside the gene matches: 6. The CDR3 consists of 15 residues. Germline values: CDR1 SGHTA, CDR2 FQGNSA. CDR3 amino acids: CASSAGTSDTYEQYF. The CDR3 nucleotides read TGTGCCAGCAGCGCCGGGACTAGCGACACCTACGAGCAGTACTTC.

This CDR3 reads CASSLGPGQGLYNEQFF. The CDR3 DNA is TGTGCCAGCAGCTTAGGACCGGGACAGGGGCTCTACAATGAGCAGTTCTTC. V and J are TRBV7-9 and TRBJ2-1; TRBD1 aligns across 10 bases. CDR1 SEHNR and CDR2 FQNEAQ come from the germline V gene (reference sequence). The CDR3 totals 17 residues. J was trimmed by 3 bases and V by 1 base; bases with no gene match: 6.

The V call is TRBV19, the J call TRBJ2-2; the D gene is possibly TRBD1 (6 bases). With 6 bases removed from V and 4 bases from J, the gap between germline ends came to 15 bases. Germline V lookup: CDR1 LNHDA, CDR2 SQIVND (reference sequence). This CDR3 is 15 amino acids long. CDR3 region: CASSPLLGGTGELFF. CDR3 nucleotides: TGTGCCAGTAGCCCCCTACTAGGGGGCACCGGGGAGCTGTTTTTT.

The V call is TRBV18, the J call TRBJ1-1; D may be TRBD1 (6 bases). Germline lookup yields CDR1 KGHSH and CDR2 LQKENI. With 3 bases removed from V and 5 bases from J, the gap between germline ends came to 16 bases. CDR3 length: 15 residues. CDR3 bases: TGTGCCAGCTCACCCTGGGGGCCGCGGGGGACTGAAGCTTTCTTT. Encoded protein: CASSPWGPRGTEAFF.